The present TCR beta chain was sequenced within a study of T cell changes during pregnancy in multiple sclerosis. The table came from immunoSEQ multiplex PCR; TCRdb's copy has only in-frame clones and leaves some out. The sample yields 35,000 to 55,000 clones, 80% to 90% seen once. This CDR3 region has 11 residues. Germline V gene data show CDR1 as MNHEY and CDR2 as SVGAGI. Trimming left V 6 bases short and J 2 bases short, with 3 bases between. The J gene is TRBJ2-3, the V gene TRBV6-5; D is unclear. Sample: CD4+ T cells from peripheral blood mononuclear cells, taken after pregnancy. The receptor was isolated from a female donor with multiple sclerosis, enrolled in a pregnancy study. DNA for the CDR3: TGTGCCAGCAGCCACACAGATACGCAGTATTTT. Amino acid sequence: CASSHTDTQYF.